A single sample gave rise to the 27 T cell receptor beta chains below, sequenced in a study of blood T cell repertoires in COVID-19. Using immunoSEQ multiplex PCR, the repertoire was profiled, and TCRdb retains in-frame clones only, with some absent. The sample holds approximately 300,000 clones, 80% to 90% seen once. Material for sequencing was PBMCs or T cells enriched from blood (not recorded which). These receptors were obtained from a woman in her 30s who had recovered from COVID-19.

The chain has TRBV6-5 and TRBJ1-3, with D unresolved. Germline V gene lookup returns CDR1 MNHEY and CDR2 SVGAGI. Trimming shortened V by 4 bases and J by 0 bases, and 13 bases separated the two germline ends. The CDR3 runs to 16 residues. The CDR3 nucleotides read TGTGCCAGCAGTTCTAGCGGGAGGAACTCTGGAAACACCATATATTTT. This codes for CASSSSGRNSGNTIYF.

This chain uses TRBV28 with TRBJ2-1, with D possibly matching TRBD2 (5 bases). The V gene's germline CDR1 is MDHEN and CDR2 SYDVKM. The CDR3 consists of 16 residues. V was clipped by 5 bases and J by 1 base, with 15 bases between them. CDR3 sequence (DNA): TGTGCCAGCAGTCGAGGGATCCCATCGTCCTACAATGAGCAGTTCTTC. Translation: CASSRGIPSSYNEQFF. Complete variable domain (other parts from reference TRBV28 and TRBJ2-1): DVKVTQSSRYLVKRTGEKVFLECVQDMDHENMFWYRQDPGLGLRLIYFSYDVKMKEKGDIPEGYSVSREKKERFSLILESASTNQTSMYLCASSRGIPSSYNEQFFGPGTRLTVL.

This clone appeared a single time. The chain joins TRBV12-5 to TRBJ2-7; weak D call: TRBD1 (5 bases). Germline V lookup: CDR1 LGHNT, CDR2 FRNRAP. This CDR3 spans 14 amino acids. The V end lost 6 bases, the J end lost 0 bases, and 12 bases lay between the germline ends. The CDR3, as DNA: TGTGCTAGTGGAAGAACCAGGGACTCCTACGAGCAGTACTTC. Translated: CASGRTRDSYEQYF.

In its sample, this clone was seen once. The rearrangement joins TRBV3-1 (or the pseudogene TRBV3-2) to TRBJ1-5; D ambiguous. CDR1 LGHDT and CDR2 YNNKEL come from the germline V gene (reference sequence). The CDR3 runs to 13 residues. Trimming cost V 7 bases and J 10 bases, with 17 bases left between them. For the CDR3, the DNA is TGTGCCAGCATCCCGGGAGTTCTGAGACCCCAGCATTTT. The encoded protein is CASIPGVLRPQHF.

V gene TRBV25-1 combines with J gene TRBJ1-5; perhaps TRBD1 as D (6 bases). Between the trimmed V and J ends, which lost 1 base and 4 bases, there was a span of 8 bases. The germline gives CDR1 MGHDK, CDR2 SYGVNS. The CDR3 is made up of 14 amino acids. The CDR3 sequence: CASSESQGNQPQHF. The CDR3 DNA sequence: TGTGCCAGCAGTGAATCACAGGGTAATCAGCCCCAGCATTTT.

The genes are TRBV2 and TRBJ1-2, with D perhaps matching TRBD1 (5 bases). CDR3 length: 13 amino acids. CDR1 and CDR2 from the germline V gene are SNHLY and FYNNEI. V was pared by 6 bases and J by 7 bases, with 15 bases between. CDR3 in amino acids: CASSARESGGYTF. CDR3 sequence (DNA): TGTGCCAGCAGCGCCAGGGAATCCGGTGGCTACACCTTC.

This clone was found many times. The J gene is TRBJ1-2, the V gene TRBV6-2 or TRBV6-3, with 9 positions matching TRBD1. After removal of 4 bases from V and 2 bases from J, the junction contained 2 bases not matched to a gene. Germline loops: CDR1 MNHEY, CDR2 SVGEGT. This CDR3 has 14 residues. CDR3 DNA: TGTGCCAGCAGTTTCGGACAGGGGAACTATGGCTACACCTTC. Translated, it gives CASSFGQGNYGYTF.

The rearrangement uses TRBV29-1 and TRBJ2-3, with 12 nucleotides matching TRBD2. V lost 7 bases to trimming and J lost 0 bases; unmatched junction nucleotides: 8. This CDR3 region has 16 residues. CDR1 and CDR2 from the germline V gene are SQVTM and ANQGSEA. CDR3: CSASGRALLSTDTQYF. The CDR3 coding sequence is TGCAGCGCTAGCGGGAGGGCCCTCTTGAGCACAGATACGCAGTATTTT.

The gene calls are TRBV4-1 and TRBJ1-2; D might be TRBD1 (5 bases). Germline-derived CDR1 and CDR2 are MGHRA and YSYEKL. The V and J ends lost 6 bases and 10 bases respectively, with 27 bases between them. The CDR3 consists of 16 residues. CDR3 region: CASSTPRGEAAHDYTF. CDR3 DNA sequence: TGCGCCAGCAGTACCCCCCGAGGGGAGGCAGCGCATGACTACACCTTC.

The chain joins TRBV9 to TRBJ2-5; TRBD2 aligns across 10 bases. Germline CDR1 reads SGDLS; CDR2 reads YYNGEE. The CDR3 has 17 residues. The V segment lost 2 bases and the J segment 3 bases; nucleotides outside the gene matches: 10. CDR3 amino acids: CASSVGSLAGMKETQYF. The CDR3 bases are TGTGCCAGCAGCGTCGGCTCACTAGCGGGGATGAAAGAGACCCAGTACTTC.

There are many counts of this clone. The chain recombines TRBV28 with TRBJ2-2, with 9 bases fitting TRBD2. The germline gives CDR1 MDHEN, CDR2 SYDVKM. Trimming cost V 6 bases and J 6 bases; bases outside gene matches: 11. This CDR3 is built from 16 residues. The DNA for the CDR3 is TGTGCCAGCAGGACCATAGCGGGGGATCGACCCGGGGAGCTGTTTTTT. This sequence encodes CASRTIAGDRPGELFF.

The chain uses TRBV2 and TRBJ1-2; 8 bases line up with TRBD1. Germline CDR1 reads SNHLY; CDR2 reads FYNNEI. The CDR3 extends over 13 amino acids. V was clipped by 6 bases and J by 1 base; unmatched bases: 1. The CDR3 loop is CASRTGGNYGYTF. For the CDR3, the DNA is TGTGCCAGCAGAACAGGGGGTAACTATGGCTACACCTTC.

This clone occurred many times. The rearrangement uses TRBV5-4 and TRBJ2-1, with D perhaps TRBD2 (5 bases). There are 10 residues in the CDR3. V was trimmed by 4 bases and J by 10 bases, leaving 6 bases between them. The germline V gene encodes CDR1 SGHNT and CDR2 YYREEE (reference sequence). The CDR3 DNA reads TGTGCCAGCAGCCTAGCAGAGCAGTTCTTC. Translating gives CASSLAEQFF.

V is TRBV7-2 and J is TRBJ2-7; TRBD1 aligns across 9 bases. In germline, CDR1 is SGHTA, CDR2 FQGNSA. CDR3 length: 16 residues. The junction had 6 bases not matched to a gene; V was cut back by 1 base and J by 2 bases. CDR3 DNA sequence: TGTGCCAGCAGCTTAGAAGTGACAGGGGGTACCTACGAGCAGTACTTC. This translates into CASSLEVTGGTYEQYF.

V is TRBV5-6 and J is TRBJ2-7; tentatively, D is TRBD1 (6 bases). V gave up 0 bases and J gave up 0 bases, with 10 bases separating them. The V gene's germline CDR1 is SGHDT and CDR2 YYEEEE. The CDR3 loop spans 15 amino acids. The CDR3, as DNA: TGTGCCAGCAGCTTGGAGGGACACCTCTCCTACGAGCAGTACTTC. Its protein product is CASSLEGHLSYEQYF.

V gene TRBV19 combines with J gene TRBJ1-5, with 11 bases identical to TRBD1. The length of the CDR3 is 18 residues. After removal of 1 base from V and 6 bases from J, the junction contained 11 bases not matched to a gene. CDR1 and CDR2 from the germline V gene are LNHDA and SQIVND (reference sequence). The chain's CDR3 is CASSIARGQGAYGQPQHF. CDR3 bases: TGTGCCAGTAGTATAGCCAGAGGACAGGGGGCGTACGGTCAGCCCCAGCATTTT.

This chain joins TRBV27 and TRBJ1-1, with a possible D match to TRBD1 (5 bases). This CDR3 contains 15 residues. V lost 6 bases and J lost 3, with 17 bases in between. Germline V gene sequence: CDR1 MNHEY, CDR2 SMNVEV (reference sequence). CDR3 nucleotides: TGTGCCAGCAGCTTGAAGGGGTGGGGGGACACTGAAGCTTTCTTT. Translated, it gives CASSLKGWGDTEAFF.

This chain connects TRBV5-1 to TRBJ1-1; D is unresolved. V shed 6 bases and J shed 3 bases, with 12 bases lying between them. The germline gives CDR1 SGHRS, CDR2 YFSETQ. CDR3 length equals 13 residues. The CDR3 sequence: CASKIGSDTEAFF. The CDR3 nucleotides read TGCGCCAGCAAAATAGGAAGCGACACTGAAGCTTTCTTT.

The chain is built from TRBV28 and TRBJ2-5, with D possibly being TRBD2 (6 bases). Germline V CDR1 and CDR2: MDHEN, SYDVKM. V gave up 3 bases and J gave up 2 bases, with 7 bases separating them. This CDR3 comprises 13 residues. Written as DNA, the CDR3 is TGTGCCAGCAGTTTGGGAGGACAAGAGACCCAGTACTTC. Amino acids: CASSLGGQETQYF.

The chain links TRBV28 to TRBJ1-5, with 9 bases aligning to TRBD1. CDR1 is MDHEN, CDR2 SYDVKM, per germline. The CDR3 is 15 amino acids. V lost 6 bases and J lost 4; bases outside the gene matches: 7. The CDR3 coding sequence is TGTGCCAGCAGCCTCAGACAGGGGGTGAATCAGCCCCAGCATTTT. Translated: CASSLRQGVNQPQHF.

The V gene is TRBV7-9, the J gene TRBJ2-1, with TRBD2 identical over 12 bases. Germline CDR1 reads SEHNR; CDR2 reads FQNEAQ (reference sequence). There are 17 residues in the CDR3. The V segment lost 5 bases and the J segment 8 bases; nucleotides outside the gene matches: 13. This chain's CDR3 is CASSPTRLAGGLYEQFF. CDR3 coding DNA: TGTGCCAGCAGCCCTACCCGGCTAGCGGGGGGGCTGTATGAGCAGTTCTTC.

The gene calls are TRBV27 and TRBJ2-1; possibly TRBD2 for D (5 bases). V was shortened by 0 bases and J by 0 bases, with 9 bases between the two germline ends. The germline CDR1 and CDR2 sequences are MNHEY and SMNVEV (reference sequence). The CDR3 consists of 16 residues. In DNA, the CDR3 is TGTGCCAGCAGTTTATCGCCTGGGAGCTCCTACAATGAGCAGTTCTTC. It specifies CASSLSPGSSYNEQFF.

The genes are TRBV10-3 and TRBJ1-4, with D possibly TRBD1 on 5 matching bases. Germline V gives CDR1 ENHRY, CDR2 SYGVKD. The CDR3 extends over 14 amino acids. V was shortened by 2 bases and J by 8 bases, with 12 bases between the two germline ends. The CDR3 DNA reads as TGTGCCATCAGTGAGGCGGCAGGGAACGAAAAACTGTTTTTT. This codes for CAISEAAGNEKLFF.

The chain uses TRBV4-1 and TRBJ1-5, with a tentative D call TRBD1 (6 bases). This CDR3 is built from 15 residues. Germline V gene sequence: CDR1 MGHRA, CDR2 YSYEKL. V was cut by 1 base and J by 4 bases, with 11 bases left in between. The chain's CDR3 is CASSQGGRWNQPQHF. Written as DNA, the CDR3 is TGCGCCAGCAGCCAAGGGGGGCGTTGGAATCAGCCCCAGCATTTT.

The J gene is TRBJ2-7, the V gene TRBV24-1; 9 positions agree with TRBD1. J lost 9 bases, V lost 0 bases, and 11 bases had no gene match. This CDR3 has 16 amino acids. Germline V CDR1 and CDR2: KGHDR, SFDVKD. CDR3 DNA sequence: TGTGCCACCAGTGATTTGGGGACAGGGCTCGGCGGTAGGCAGTACTTC. Translating gives CATSDLGTGLGGRQYF.

The chain links TRBV7-9 to TRBJ2-7; TRBD1 matches at 8 bases. The CDR3 contains 15 residues. From germline, CDR1 is SEHNR and CDR2 FQNEAQ (reference sequence). The J segment lost 1 base and the V segment lost 8 bases, leaving 10 bases of the junction unmatched. Here the CDR3 reads CASRKVQGASYEQYF. CDR3 in DNA: TGTGCCAGCCGCAAAGTCCAGGGGGCTTCCTACGAGCAGTACTTC.

The rearrangement links TRBV7-8 to TRBJ2-1, with D maybe TRBD1 (7 bases). Deletions cut 5 bases from V and 3 bases from J, with 20 bases between. The CDR3 sequence is 17 residues long. Germline values: CDR1 SGHVS, CDR2 FQNEAQ. CDR3 sequence: CASSTSTRGQIYNEQFF. CDR3 DNA sequence: TGTGCCAGCAGCACTAGCACGAGGGGGCAAATCTACAATGAGCAGTTCTTC.